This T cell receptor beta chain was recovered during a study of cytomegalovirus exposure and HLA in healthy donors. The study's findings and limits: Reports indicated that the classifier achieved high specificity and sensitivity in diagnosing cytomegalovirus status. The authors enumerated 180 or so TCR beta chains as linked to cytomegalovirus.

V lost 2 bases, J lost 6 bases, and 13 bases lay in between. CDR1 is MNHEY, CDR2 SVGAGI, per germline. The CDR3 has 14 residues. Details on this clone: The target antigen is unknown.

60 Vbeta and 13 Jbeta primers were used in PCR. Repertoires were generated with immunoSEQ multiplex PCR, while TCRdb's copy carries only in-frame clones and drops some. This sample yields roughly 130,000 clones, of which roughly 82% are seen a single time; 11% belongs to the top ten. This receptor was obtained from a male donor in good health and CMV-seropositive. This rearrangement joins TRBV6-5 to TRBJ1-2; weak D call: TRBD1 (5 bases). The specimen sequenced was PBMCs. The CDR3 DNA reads TGTGCCAGCAGTTACAAGTTCAGGGCACATGGCTACACCTTC. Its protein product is CASSYKFRAHGYTF.